The clone carrying this TCR beta chain was recorded a few times. Its antigen is still unknown. Germline values: CDR1 SNHLY, CDR2 FYNNEI. The CDR3 spans 17 residues. This specimen comes from a study of blood T cells in healthy people across ages. General study findings and limits: Among long-lived donors, naive CD4+ cells were more numerous and diversity higher than in aged donors. There was a strong correlation between TCR beta diversity and naive T cell percentage. Donor CMV infection status was unknown, possibly confounding age-related changes in expanded clonotypes. From one million sequenced T cells, diversity estimates were lower bounds.

A second PCR of about 7 to 12 cycles used a sample-barcoded 5' primer and a J-beta primer mix. TCRdb passed the 5' RACE reads through MiXCR, listing each CDR3 protein once. The profile covers around 1,000,000 distinct CDR3 sequences, with roughly two fifths appearing a single time and around 13% taken by the ten largest. The sample comprised blood. The chain employs TRBV2 and TRBJ2-4; either TRBD1 or TRBD2 may fit D (5 bases each). The J call may not be correct, given that the DNA end is closer to TRBJ2-7. This clonotype originated in a man aged 18 to 30 in good health. Written as DNA, the CDR3 is TGTGCCAGCAGTGCTTCCCGGGACCGGGTGGAGTCCTACGAGCAGTACTTC. Encoded protein: CASSASRDRVESYEQYF.